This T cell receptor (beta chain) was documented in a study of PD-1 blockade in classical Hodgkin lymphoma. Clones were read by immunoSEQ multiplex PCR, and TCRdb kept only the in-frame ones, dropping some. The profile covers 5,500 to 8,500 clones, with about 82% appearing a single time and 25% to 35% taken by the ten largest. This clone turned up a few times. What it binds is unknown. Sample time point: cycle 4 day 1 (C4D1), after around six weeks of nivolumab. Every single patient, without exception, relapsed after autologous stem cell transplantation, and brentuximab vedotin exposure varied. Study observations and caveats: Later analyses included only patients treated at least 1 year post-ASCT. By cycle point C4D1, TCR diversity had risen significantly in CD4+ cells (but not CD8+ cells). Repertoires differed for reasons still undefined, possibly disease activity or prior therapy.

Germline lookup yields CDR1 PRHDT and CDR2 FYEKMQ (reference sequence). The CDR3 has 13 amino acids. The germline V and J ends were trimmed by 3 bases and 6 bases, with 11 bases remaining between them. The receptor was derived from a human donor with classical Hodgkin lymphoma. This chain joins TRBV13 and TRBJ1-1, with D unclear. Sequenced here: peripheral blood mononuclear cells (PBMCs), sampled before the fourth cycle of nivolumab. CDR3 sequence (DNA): TGTGCCAGCAGCTTGTTCCAGATCTCTGAAGCTTTCTTT. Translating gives CASSLFQISEAFF.